Listed here is a single T cell receptor beta chain. As yet, its antigen is unknown. A single base separates this from a much larger clone, so it may be a read error. The use of a sample-barcoded 5' primer and a J-beta primer mix characterized a second PCR of roughly 6 to 11 cycles. Each cDNA molecule was tagged by a template-switch adaptor that had 12 random nucleotides. TCRdb re-analysed the 5' RACE reads in MiXCR, keeping a single row per CDR3 protein. The table lists about 1,500,000 distinct CDR3 sequences, over 25% of them singletons. There were healthy Caucasian individuals from Russia, aged 6 to 90, serving as donors. This entry is derived from a study of blood T cells in healthy people across ages. Whole-study results and caveats: Greater diversity and more naive CD4+ cells were seen in long-lived donors than in aged donors. The unknown donor CMV status may have confounded expanded clonotype changes.

Germline CDR1 reads SQVTM; CDR2 reads ANQGSEA. V was pared by 5 bases and J by 4 bases, with 11 bases between. This CDR3 region has 12 residues. The clonotype comes from a young woman in good health. The chain combines TRBV29-1 with TRBJ2-5, with D perhaps given as TRBD1 or TRBD2 (6 bases each). Sample: blood. The CDR3 region is CSVKGGLETQYF. Here the CDR3 DNA reads TGCAGCGTTAAGGGGGGCCTAGAGACCCAGTACTTC. Looking up the rest from reference TRBV29-1 and TRBJ2-5 gives the full variable domain: SAVISQKPSRDICQRGTSLTIQCQVDSQVTMMFWYRQQPGQSLTLIATANQGSEATYESGFVIDKFPISRPNLTFSTLTVSNMSPEDSSIYLCSVKGGLETQYFGPGTRLLVL.